This T cell receptor beta chain was recovered during a study of T cells after yellow fever vaccination. Per the germline V gene, CDR1 is SNHLY and CDR2 is FYNNEI. This CDR3 has 18 residues. Losses at the gene ends were 0 bases for V and 6 bases for J; bases not matched to a gene: 9. TCRdb recomputed calls from the 5' RACE reads with MiXCR, one row per CDR3 protein. The sample contains about 74,000 distinct CDR3 sequences, roughly 6.9% of which appear only once. The V and J genes are TRBV2 and TRBJ1-5; 12 bases match TRBD1. The source was CD8+ T cells sorted from PBMCs, collected around 5 days after the first yellow fever vaccination. The clonotype was recovered from a young man who received the YFV17D yellow fever vaccine. Here the CDR3 reads CASSEAPGQGAGSQPQHF. For the CDR3, the DNA is TGTGCCAGCAGTGAAGCCCCGGGACAGGGGGCCGGTAGTCAGCCCCAGCATTTT.